These 6 T cell receptor beta chains originate from one sample sequenced in a study of T cell repertoires in cytomegalovirus infection. TCRdb used MiXCR to reprocess the reads, holding one entry per CDR3 protein. The data hold a few hundred thousand distinct CDR3 sequences, with over 15% observed a single time. The sequenced sample was CD8+ T cells from PBMCs. The origin of the receptors is a human donor in good health (CMV status not recorded). Some clones in this sample may be carry-over from other donors' samples.

There are many counts of this clonotype. The chain joins TRBV6-1 to TRBJ1-3; 10 nucleotides agree with TRBD1. CDR3 length: 16 amino acids. With V trimmed by 5 bases and J by 2 bases, 6 bases remained unmatched. CDR1 MNHNS and CDR2 SASEGT come from the germline V gene. For the CDR3, the DNA is TGTGCCAGCAGTCTTTCAGGACAGGGGGCTGGAAACACCATATATTTT. Its protein product is CASSLSGQGAGNTIYF.

This clonotype was counted between two and nine times. This sequence joins TRBV6-2 or TRBV6-3 and TRBJ2-7; D unclear. The CDR3 is 15 amino acids. Germline V gene data show CDR1 as MNHEY and CDR2 as SVGEGT. V lost 0 bases and J 0 bases, leaving 9 bases between the germline ends. CDR3 residues: CASSYSMENSYEQYF. Written as DNA, the CDR3 is TGTGCCAGCAGTTACTCGATGGAAAACTCCTACGAGCAGTACTTC.

The J gene is TRBJ2-7, the V gene TRBV4-3; the match to TRBD1 covers 10 bases. The CDR3 runs 15 residues. V dropped 4 bases and J dropped 2; count of bases not matched to a gene: 5. Germline CDR1 LGHNA, CDR2 YSLEER. For the CDR3, the DNA is TGCGCCAGCAGCCCTGGGACAGGGGTCCCCTACGAGCAGTACTTC. Protein: CASSPGTGVPYEQYF.

This clonotype was seen a handful of times. The chain links TRBV29-1 to TRBJ2-3, with TRBD1 matching 11 bases. The germline CDR1 and CDR2 sequences are SQVTM and ANQGSEA. The V segment lost 3 bases and the J segment 1 base; nucleotides outside the gene matches: 3. The CDR3 sequence is 15 residues long. The CDR3 loop reads CSVEPGQGGTDTQYF. The CDR3 bases are TGCAGCGTTGAGCCGGGACAGGGGGGCACAGATACGCAGTATTTT.

This sequence joins TRBV20-1 and TRBJ2-7, with 8 bases aligning to TRBD1. V lost 1 base and J lost 2; bases outside the gene matches: 4. Germline V gene data show CDR1 as DFQATT and CDR2 as SNEGSKA (reference sequence). There are 14 residues in the CDR3. The CDR3 DNA sequence: TGCAGTGCTAGAGCAGGGGGCATTACCTACGAGCAGTACTTC. This codes for CSARAGGITYEQYF.

In this sample, this clonotype turned up a few times. This rearrangement joins TRBV4-1 to TRBJ2-2; D not certain. Germline values: CDR1 MGHRA, CDR2 YSYEKL. The CDR3 contains 14 residues. Trimming left V 8 bases short and J 1 base short, with 11 bases between. The CDR3 protein is CASRVGRNTGELFF. CDR3 nucleotide sequence: TGCGCCAGCCGCGTGGGCAGGAACACCGGGGAGCTGTTTTTT.